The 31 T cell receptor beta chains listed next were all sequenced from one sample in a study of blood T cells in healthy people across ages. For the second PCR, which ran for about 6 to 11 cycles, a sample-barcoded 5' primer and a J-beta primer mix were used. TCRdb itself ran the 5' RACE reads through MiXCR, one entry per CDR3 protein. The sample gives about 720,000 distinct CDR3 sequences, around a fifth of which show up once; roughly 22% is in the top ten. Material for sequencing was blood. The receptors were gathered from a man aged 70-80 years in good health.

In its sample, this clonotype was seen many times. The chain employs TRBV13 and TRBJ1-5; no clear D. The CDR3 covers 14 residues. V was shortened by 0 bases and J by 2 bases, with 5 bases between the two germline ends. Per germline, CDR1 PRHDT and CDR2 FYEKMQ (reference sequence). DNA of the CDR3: TGTGCCAGCAGCTTAGGTAGGGGCAATCAGCCCCAGCATTTT. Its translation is CASSLGRGNQPQHF.

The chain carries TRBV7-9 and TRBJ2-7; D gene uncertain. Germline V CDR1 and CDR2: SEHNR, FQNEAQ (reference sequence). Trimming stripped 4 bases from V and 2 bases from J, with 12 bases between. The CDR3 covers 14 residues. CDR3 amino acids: CASSSDRKTYEQYF. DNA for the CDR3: TGTGCCAGCAGCTCGGACCGAAAGACCTACGAGCAGTACTTC.

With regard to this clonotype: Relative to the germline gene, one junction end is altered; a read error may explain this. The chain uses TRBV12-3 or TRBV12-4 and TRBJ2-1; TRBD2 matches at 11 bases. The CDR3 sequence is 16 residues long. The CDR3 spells CASSFLAGGRQETQCF. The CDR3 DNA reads TGTGCCAGCAGTTTCCTAGCGGGAGGAAGGCAAGAGACCCAGTGCTTC.

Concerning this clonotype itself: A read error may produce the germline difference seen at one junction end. As DNA, the CDR3 is TGCAGTGCCAGAGGACAAATTGGCTACACCTTC. Its translation is CSARGQIGYTF. The chain is built from TRBV20-1 and TRBJ1-2, with a possible D match to TRBD1 (5 bases). The V gene's germline CDR1 is DFQATT and CDR2 SNEGSKA (reference sequence). The CDR3 is 11 residues long.

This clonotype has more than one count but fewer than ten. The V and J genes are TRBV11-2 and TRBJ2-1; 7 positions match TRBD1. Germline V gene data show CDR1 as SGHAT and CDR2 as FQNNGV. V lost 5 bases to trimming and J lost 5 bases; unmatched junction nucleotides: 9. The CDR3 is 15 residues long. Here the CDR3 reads CASSHRRQGHNEQFF. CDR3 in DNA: TGTGCCAGCAGCCACCGTAGACAGGGTCACAATGAGCAGTTCTTC.

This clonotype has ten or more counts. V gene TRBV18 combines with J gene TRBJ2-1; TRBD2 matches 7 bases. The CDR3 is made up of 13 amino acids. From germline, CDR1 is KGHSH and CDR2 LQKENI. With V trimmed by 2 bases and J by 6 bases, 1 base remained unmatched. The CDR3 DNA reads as TGTGCCAGCTCACCAGGGACTACCAATGAGCAGTTCTTC. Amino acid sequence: CASSPGTTNEQFF.

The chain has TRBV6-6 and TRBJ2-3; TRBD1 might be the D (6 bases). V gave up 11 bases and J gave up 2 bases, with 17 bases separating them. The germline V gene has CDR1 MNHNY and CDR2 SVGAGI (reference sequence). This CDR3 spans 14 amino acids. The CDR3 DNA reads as TGTGCCGCGAGCCTTAGGGGGTTCACAGATACGCAGTATTTT. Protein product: CAASLRGFTDTQYF.

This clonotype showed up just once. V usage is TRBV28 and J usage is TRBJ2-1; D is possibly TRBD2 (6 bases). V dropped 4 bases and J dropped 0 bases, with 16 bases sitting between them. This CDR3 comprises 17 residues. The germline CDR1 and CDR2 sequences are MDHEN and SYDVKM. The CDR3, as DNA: TGTGCCAGCAGTTACGCCTCGGGGGTTCGCTCCTACAATGAGCAGTTCTTC. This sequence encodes CASSYASGVRSYNEQFF.

In DNA form, the CDR3 reads TGTGCCAGCAGTTCCCCGGACAGGGGGCTGACCCAGTACTTC. Its translation: CASSSPDRGLTQYF. The gene calls are TRBV12-3 or TRBV12-4 and TRBJ2-5; TRBD1 agrees at 11 bases. CDR3 length equals 14 residues. The V and J ends lost 4 bases and 7 bases, in that order; junction bases with no gene match: 5.

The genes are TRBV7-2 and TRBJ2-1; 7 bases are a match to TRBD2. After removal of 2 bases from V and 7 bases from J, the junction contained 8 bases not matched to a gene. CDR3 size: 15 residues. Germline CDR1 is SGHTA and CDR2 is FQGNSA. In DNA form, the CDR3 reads TGTGCCAGCAGCTTACTAGCGGTGTTTCGAAATGAGCAGTTCTTC. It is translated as CASSLLAVFRNEQFF.

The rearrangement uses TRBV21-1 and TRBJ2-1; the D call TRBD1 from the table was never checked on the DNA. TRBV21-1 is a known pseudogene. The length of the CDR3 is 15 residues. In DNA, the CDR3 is TGTGCCAGCAGACGGGCCAGGGGGGCCTACAATGAGCAGTTCTTC. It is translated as CASRRARGAYNEQFF.

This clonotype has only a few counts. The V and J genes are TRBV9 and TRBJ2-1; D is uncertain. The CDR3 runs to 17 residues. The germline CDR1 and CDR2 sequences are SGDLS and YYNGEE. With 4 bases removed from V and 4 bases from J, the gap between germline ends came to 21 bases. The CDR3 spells CASSPRTDRNLYNEQFF. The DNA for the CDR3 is TGTGCCAGCAGCCCGCGGACGGACCGTAACCTATACAATGAGCAGTTCTTC.

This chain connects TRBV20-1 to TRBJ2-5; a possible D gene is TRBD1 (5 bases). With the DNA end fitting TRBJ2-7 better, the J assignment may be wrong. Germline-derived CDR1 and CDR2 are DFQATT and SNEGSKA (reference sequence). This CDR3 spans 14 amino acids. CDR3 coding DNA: TGCAGTGCTAGAGATTTAAGGGGTGGCTACGAGCAGTACTTC. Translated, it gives CSARDLRGGYEQYF.

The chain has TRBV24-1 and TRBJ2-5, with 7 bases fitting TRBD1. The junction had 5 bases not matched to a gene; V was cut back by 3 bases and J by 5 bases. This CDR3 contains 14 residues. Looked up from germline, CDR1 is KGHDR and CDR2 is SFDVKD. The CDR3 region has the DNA TGTGCCACCAGTGATCCAGGGGGAAAGGAGACCCAGTACTTC. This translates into CATSDPGGKETQYF.

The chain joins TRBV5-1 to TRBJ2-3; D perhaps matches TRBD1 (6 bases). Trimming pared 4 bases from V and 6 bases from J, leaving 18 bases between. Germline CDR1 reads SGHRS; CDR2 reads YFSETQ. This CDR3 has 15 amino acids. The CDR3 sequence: CASSQLTGWRDTQYF. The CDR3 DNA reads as TGCGCCAGCAGCCAACTCACAGGGTGGCGGGATACGCAGTATTTT.

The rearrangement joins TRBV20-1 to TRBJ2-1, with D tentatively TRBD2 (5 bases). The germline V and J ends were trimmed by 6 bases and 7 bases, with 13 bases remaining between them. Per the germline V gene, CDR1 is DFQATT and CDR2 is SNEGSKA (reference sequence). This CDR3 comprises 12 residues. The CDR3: CSAELVVNEQFF. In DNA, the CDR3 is TGCAGTGCGGAACTAGTAGTTAATGAGCAGTTCTTC.

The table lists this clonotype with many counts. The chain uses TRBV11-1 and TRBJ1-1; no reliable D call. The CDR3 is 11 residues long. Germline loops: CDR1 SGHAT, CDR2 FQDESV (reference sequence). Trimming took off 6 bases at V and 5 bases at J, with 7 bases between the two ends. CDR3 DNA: TGTGCCAGCAGGTGGGGAACTGAAGCTTTCTTT. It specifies CASRWGTEAFF.

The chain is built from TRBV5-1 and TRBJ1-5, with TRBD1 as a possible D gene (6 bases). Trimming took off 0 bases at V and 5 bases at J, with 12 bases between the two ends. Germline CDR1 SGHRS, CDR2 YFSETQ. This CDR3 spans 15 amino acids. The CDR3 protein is CASSLGGPGDQPQHF. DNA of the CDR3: TGCGCCAGCAGCTTGGGGGGGCCCGGGGATCAGCCCCAGCATTTT. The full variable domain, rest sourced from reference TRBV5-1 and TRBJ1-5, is KAGVTQTPRYLIKTRGQQVTLSCSPISGHRSVSWYQQTPGQGLQFLFEYFSETQRNKGNFPGRFSGRQFSNSRSEMNVSTLELGDSALYLCASSLGGPGDQPQHFGDGTRLSIL.

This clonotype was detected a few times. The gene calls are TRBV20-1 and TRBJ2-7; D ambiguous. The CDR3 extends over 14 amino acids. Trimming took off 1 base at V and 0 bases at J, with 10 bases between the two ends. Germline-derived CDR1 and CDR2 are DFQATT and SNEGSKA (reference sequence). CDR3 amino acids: CSARGQTSSYEQYF. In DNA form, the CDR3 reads TGCAGTGCTAGAGGGCAGACGAGCTCCTACGAGCAGTACTTC.

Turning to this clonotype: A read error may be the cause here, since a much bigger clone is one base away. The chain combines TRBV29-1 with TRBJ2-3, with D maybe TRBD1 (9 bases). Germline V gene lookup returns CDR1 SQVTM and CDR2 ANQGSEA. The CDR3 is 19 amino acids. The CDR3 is CSVDMGQGASGRWTDAQYF. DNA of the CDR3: TGCAGCGTTGACATGGGACAGGGCGCGAGCGGGAGATGGACAGATGCGCAGTATTTT.

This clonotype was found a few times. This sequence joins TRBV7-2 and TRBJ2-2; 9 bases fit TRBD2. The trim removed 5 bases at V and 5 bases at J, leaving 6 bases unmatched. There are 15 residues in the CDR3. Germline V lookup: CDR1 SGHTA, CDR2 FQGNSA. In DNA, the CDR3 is TGTGCCAGCAGCGCTCTAGCGGGGAGAACCGGGGAGCTGTTTTTT. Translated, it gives CASSALAGRTGELFF.

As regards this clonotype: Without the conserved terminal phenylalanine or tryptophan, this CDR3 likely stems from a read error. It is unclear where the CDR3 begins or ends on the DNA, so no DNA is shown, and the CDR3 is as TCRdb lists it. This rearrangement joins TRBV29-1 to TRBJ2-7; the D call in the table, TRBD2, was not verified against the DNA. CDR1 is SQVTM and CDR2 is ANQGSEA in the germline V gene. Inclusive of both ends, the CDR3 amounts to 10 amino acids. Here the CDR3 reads CSVQLWTSDP.

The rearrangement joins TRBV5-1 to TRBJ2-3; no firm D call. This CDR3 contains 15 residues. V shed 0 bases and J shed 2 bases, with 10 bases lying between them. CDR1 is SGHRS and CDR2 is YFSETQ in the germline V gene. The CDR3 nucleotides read TGCGCCAGCAGCTTGGAGTCCCCCCACACAGATACGCAGTATTTT. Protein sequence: CASSLESPHTDTQYF.

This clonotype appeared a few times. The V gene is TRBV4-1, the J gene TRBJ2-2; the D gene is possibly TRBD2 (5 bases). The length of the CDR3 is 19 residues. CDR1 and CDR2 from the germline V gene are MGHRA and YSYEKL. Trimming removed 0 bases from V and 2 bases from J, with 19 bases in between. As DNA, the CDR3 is TGCGCCAGCAGCCAAGATCCGGGCCGTAGGGAGACAAACACCGGGGAGCTGTTTTTT. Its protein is CASSQDPGRRETNTGELFF.

CDR3 protein: CASSEGSRYEQYF. Here the CDR3 DNA reads TGTGCCAGCAGTGAAGGCAGCAGGTACGAGCAGTACTTC. The chain joins TRBV6-1 to TRBJ2-7; no definite D call. V lost 1 base, J lost 4 bases, and 8 bases lay in between. In germline, CDR1 is MNHNS, CDR2 SASEGT. The CDR3 is made up of 13 amino acids.

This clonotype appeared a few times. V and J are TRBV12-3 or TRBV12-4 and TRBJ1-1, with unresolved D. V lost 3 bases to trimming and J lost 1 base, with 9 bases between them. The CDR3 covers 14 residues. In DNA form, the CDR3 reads TGTGCCAGCAGTTTCCACCCCAGGAACACTGAAGCTTTCTTT. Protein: CASSFHPRNTEAFF.

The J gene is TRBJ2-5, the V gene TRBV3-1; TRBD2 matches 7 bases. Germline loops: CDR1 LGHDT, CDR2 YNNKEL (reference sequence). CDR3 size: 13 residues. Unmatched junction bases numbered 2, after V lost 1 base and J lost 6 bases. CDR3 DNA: TGTGCCAGCAGCCAAGGCGGGGGAAAGACCCAGTACTTC. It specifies CASSQGGGKTQYF.

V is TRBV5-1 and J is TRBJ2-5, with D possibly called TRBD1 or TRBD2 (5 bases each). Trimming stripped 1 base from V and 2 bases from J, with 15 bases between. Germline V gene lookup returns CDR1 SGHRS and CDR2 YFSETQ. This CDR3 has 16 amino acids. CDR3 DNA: TGCGCCAGCAGCTTGTCGGGGTCGACAGCACAAGAGACCCAGTACTTC. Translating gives CASSLSGSTAQETQYF. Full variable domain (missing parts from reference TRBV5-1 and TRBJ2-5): KAGVTQTPRYLIKTRGQQVTLSCSPISGHRSVSWYQQTPGQGLQFLFEYFSETQRNKGNFPGRFSGRQFSNSRSEMNVSTLELGDSALYLCASSLSGSTAQETQYFGPGTRLLVL.

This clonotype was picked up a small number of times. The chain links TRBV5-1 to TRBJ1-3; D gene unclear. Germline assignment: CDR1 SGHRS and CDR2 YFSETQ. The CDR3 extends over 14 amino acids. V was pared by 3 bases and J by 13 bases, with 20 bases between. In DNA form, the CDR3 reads TGCGCCAGCAGCTCCGGGAGGCCCCTACGACAAATATATTTT. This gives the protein CASSSGRPLRQIYF. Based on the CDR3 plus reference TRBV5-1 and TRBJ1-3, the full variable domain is KAGVTQTPRYLIKTRGQQVTLSCSPISGHRSVSWYQQTPGQGLQFLFEYFSETQRNKGNFPGRFSGRQFSNSRSEMNVSTLELGDSALYLCASSSGRPLRQIYFGEGSWLTVV.

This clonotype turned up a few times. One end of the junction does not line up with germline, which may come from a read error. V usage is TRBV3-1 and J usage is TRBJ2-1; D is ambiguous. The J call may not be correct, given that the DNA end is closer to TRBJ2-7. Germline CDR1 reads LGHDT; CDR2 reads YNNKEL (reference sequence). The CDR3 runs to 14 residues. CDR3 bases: TGTGCCAGCAACCAAGCGCACTCCTCCTACGAGCAGTACTTC. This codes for CASNQAHSSYEQYF.

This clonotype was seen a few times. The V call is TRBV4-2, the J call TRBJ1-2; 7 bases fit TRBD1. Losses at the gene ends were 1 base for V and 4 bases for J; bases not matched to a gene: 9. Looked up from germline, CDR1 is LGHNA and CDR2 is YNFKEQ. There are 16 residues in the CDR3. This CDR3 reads CASSQVWTGPSYGYTF. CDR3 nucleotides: TGTGCCAGCAGCCAAGTTTGGACAGGCCCATCCTATGGCTACACCTTC.